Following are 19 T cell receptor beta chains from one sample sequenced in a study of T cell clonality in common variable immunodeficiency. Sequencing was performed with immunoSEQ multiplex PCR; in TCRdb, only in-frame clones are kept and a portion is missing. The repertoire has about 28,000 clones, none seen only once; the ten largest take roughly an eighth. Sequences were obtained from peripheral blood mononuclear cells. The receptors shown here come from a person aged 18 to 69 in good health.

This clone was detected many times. The covered CDR3 bases are TGTGCCAGTAGCATCCGGGGGGTGGGAACAGATACG. Encoded protein: CASSIRGVGTDT. The entire CDR3 protein is CASSIRGVGTDTQYF. The chain links TRBV19 to TRBJ2-3, with TRBD2 identical over 7 bases. The read ends 3 residues shy of where the CDR3 ends; the end is completed using the germline J gene. The germline V gene encodes CDR1 LNHDA and CDR2 SQIVND (reference sequence). The CDR3 loop spans 15 amino acids. J gave up 3 bases and V 6 bases, and 9 bases lay outside the gene matches.

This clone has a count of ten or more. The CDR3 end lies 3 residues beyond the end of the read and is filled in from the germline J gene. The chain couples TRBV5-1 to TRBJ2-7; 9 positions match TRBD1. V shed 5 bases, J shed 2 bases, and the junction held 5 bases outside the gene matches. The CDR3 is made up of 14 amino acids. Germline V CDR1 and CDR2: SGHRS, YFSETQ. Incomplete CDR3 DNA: TGCGCCAGCAGGGACAGGGGAGAAACCTACGAG. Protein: CASRDRGETYE. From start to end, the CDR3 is CASRDRGETYEQYF. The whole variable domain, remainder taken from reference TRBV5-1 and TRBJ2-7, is KAGVTQTPRYLIKTRGQQVTLSCSPISGHRSVSWYQQTPGQGLQFLFEYFSETQRNKGNFPGRFSGRQFSNSRSEMNVSTLELGDSALYLCASRDRGETYEQYFGPGTRLTVT.

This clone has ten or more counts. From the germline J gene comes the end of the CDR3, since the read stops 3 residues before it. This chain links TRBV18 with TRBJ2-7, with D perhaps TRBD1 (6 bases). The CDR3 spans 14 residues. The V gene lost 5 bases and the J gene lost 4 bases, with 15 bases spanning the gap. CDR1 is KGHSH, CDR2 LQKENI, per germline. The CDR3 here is CASSAGTPYYEQYF. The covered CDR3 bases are TGTGCCAGCTCAGCCGGGACACCCTATTACGAG.

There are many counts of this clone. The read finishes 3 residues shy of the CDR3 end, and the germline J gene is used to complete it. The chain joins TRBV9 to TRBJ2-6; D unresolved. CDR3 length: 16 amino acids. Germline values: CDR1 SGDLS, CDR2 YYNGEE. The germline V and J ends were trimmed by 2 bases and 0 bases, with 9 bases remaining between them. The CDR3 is CASSVAPTSGANVLTF. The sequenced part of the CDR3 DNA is TGTGCCAGCAGCGTCGCGCCTACCTCTGGGGCCAACGTC.

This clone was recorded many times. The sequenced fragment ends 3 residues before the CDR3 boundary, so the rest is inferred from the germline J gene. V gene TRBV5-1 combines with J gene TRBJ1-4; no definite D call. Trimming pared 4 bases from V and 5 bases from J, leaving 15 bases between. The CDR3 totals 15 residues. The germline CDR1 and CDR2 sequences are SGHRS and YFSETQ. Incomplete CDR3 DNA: TGCGCCAGCAGCCCGCCCACACCCACCAATGAAAAA. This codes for CASSPPTPTNEK. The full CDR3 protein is CASSPPTPTNEKLFF.

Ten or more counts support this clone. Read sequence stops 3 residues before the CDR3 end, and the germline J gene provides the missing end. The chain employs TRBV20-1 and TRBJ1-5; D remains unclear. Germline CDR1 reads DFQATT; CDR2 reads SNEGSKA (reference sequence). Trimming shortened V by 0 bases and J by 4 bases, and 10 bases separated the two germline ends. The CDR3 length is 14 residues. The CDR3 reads CSARDLRSNQPQHF. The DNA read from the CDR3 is TGCAGTGCTAGAGATCTGAGGTCGAATCAGCCC.

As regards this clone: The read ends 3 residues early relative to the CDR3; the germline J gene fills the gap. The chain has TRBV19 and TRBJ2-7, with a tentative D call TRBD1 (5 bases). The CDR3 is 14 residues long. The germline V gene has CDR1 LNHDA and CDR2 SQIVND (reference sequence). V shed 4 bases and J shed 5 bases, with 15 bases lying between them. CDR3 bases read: TGTGCCAGTAGTACCGCCAGGGTAGTCGACGAG. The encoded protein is CASSTARVVDE. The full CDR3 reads CASSTARVVDEQYF. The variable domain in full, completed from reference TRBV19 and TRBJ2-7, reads DGGITQSPKYLFRKEGQNVTLSCEQNLNHDAMYWYRQDPGQGLRLIYYSQIVNDFQKGDIAEGYSVSREKKESFPLTVTSAQKNPTAFYLCASSTARVVDEQYFGPGTRLTVT.

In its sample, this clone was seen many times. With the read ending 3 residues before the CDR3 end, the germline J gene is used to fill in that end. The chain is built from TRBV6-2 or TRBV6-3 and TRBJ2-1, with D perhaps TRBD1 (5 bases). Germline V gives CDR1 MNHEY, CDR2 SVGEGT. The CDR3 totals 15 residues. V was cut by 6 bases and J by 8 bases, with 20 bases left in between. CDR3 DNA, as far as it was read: TGTGCCAGCAGCTCAAGGGGCTCATGGAGCGATGAG. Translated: CASSSRGSWSDE. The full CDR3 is CASSSRGSWSDEQFF.

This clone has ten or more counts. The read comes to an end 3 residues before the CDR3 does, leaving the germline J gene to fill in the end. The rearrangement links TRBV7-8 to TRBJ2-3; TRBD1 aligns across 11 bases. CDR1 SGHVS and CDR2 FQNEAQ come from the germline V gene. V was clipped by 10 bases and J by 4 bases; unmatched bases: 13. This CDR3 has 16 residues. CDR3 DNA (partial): TGTGCCACCGTCCCCGGGACAGGGGGTTTTGCAGATACG. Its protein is CATVPGTGGFADT. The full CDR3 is CATVPGTGGFADTQYF.

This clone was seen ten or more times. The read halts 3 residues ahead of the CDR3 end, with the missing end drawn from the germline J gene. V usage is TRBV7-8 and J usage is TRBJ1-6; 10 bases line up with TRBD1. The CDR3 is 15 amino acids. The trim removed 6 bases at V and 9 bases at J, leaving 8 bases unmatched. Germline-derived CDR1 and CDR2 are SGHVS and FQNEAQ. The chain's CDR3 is CASRTGQGSGSPLHF. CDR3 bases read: TGTGCCAGCAGGACGGGACAGGGGTCGGGTTCACCC.

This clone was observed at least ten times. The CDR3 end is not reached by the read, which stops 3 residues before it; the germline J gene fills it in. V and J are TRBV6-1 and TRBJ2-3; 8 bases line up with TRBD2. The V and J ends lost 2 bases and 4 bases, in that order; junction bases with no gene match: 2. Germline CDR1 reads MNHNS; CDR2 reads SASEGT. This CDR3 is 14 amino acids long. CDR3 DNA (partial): TGTGCCAGCAGTGAACTTAGCGGGGCAGATACG. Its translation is CASSELSGADT. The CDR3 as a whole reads CASSELSGADTQYF.

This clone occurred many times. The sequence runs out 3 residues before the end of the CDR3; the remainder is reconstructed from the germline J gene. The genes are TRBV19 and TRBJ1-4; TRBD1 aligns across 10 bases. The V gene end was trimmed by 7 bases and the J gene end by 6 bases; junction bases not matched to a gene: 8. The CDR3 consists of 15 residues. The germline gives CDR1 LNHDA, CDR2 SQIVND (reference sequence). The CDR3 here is CASTVTGGPDEKLFF. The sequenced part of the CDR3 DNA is TGTGCCAGTACTGTGACAGGGGGCCCCGATGAAAAA.

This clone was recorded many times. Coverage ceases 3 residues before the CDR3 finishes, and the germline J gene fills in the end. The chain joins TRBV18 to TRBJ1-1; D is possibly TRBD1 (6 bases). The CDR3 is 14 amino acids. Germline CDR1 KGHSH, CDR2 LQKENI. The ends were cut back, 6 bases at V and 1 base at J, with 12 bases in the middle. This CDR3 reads CASSQQGRNTEAFF. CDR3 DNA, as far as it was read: TGTGCCAGCTCGCAACAGGGAAGGAACACTGAA.

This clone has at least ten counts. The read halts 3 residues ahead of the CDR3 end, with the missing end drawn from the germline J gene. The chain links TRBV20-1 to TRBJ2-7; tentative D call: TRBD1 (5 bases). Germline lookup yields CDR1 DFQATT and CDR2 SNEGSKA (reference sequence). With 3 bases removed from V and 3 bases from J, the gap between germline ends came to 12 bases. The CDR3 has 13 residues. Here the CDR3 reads CSASPRQRYEQYF. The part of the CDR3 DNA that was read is TGCAGTGCTAGCCCCCGACAGCGCTACGAG.

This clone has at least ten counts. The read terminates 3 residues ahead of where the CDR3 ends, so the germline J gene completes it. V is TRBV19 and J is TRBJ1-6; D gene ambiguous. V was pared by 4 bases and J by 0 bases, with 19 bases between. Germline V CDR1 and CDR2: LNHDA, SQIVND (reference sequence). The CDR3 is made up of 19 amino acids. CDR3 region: CASSSLVYRFSSYNSPLHF. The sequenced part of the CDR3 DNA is TGTGCCAGTAGTAGTTTGGTATATCGCTTCAGCTCCTATAATTCACCC.

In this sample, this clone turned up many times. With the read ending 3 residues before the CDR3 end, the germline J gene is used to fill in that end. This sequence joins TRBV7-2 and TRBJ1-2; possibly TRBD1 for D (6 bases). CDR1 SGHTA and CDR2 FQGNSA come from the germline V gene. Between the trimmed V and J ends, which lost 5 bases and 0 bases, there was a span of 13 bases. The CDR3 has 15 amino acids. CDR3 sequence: CASSLDRPANYGYTF. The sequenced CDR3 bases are TGTGCCAGCAGCCTCGACAGGCCTGCTAACTATGGC.

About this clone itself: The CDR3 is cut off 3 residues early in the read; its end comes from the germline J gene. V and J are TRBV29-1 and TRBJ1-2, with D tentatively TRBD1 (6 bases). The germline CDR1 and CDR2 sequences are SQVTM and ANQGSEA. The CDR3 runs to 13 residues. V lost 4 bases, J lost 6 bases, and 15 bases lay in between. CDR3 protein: CSVVGDITDGYTF. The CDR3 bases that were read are TGCAGCGTTGTAGGGGACATTACAGATGGC. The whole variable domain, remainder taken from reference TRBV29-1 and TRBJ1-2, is SAVISQKPSRDICQRGTSLTIQCQVDSQVTMMFWYRQQPGQSLTLIATANQGSEATYESGFVIDKFPISRPNLTFSTLTVSNMSPEDSSIYLCSVVGDITDGYTFGSGTRLTVV.

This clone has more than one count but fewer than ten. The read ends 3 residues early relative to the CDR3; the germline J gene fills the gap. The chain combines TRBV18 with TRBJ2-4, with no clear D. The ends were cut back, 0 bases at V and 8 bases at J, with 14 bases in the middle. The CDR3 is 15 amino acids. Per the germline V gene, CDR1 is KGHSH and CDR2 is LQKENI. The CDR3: CASSPPLSGFDIQYF. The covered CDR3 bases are TGTGCCAGCTCACCACCTCTGTCGGGTTTTGACATT.

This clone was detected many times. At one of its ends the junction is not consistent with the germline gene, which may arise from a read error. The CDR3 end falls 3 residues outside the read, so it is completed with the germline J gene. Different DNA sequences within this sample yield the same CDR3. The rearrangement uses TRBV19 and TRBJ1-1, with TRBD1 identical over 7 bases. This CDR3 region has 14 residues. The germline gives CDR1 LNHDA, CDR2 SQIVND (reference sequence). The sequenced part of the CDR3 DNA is TGTGCCAGTAGTATAACAGGGGCCAACACCGAA. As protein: CASSITGANTE. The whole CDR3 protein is CASSITGANTEAFF.